The 32 T cell receptor beta chains below all came from one sample that was sequenced in a study of OX40 agonist ivuxolimab in advanced cancers. Some clones are missing from TCRdb's copy, which holds only in-frame ones; the method was immunoSEQ multiplex PCR. The sample yields some 70,000 clones, 90% to 95% seen once. The sample consisted of CD4+ or CD8+ T cells sorted from blood, taken in a trial of the OX40 agonist ivuxolimab. All receptors derive from an adult with an advanced solid tumor such as melanoma, head and neck, liver or kidney cancer.

The chain combines TRBV30 with TRBJ2-7; D is perhaps TRBD2 (6 bases). CDR1 is GTSNPN and CDR2 is SVGIG in the germline V gene (reference sequence). This CDR3 comprises 13 residues. The V gene lost 5 bases and the J gene lost 4 bases, with 15 bases spanning the gap. In DNA form, the CDR3 reads TGTGCCTGGGGGGGGAACCGTGGGTACGAGCAGTACTTC. Translation: CAWGGNRGYEQYF.

This chain uses TRBV4-2 with TRBJ2-7; 7 nucleotides align to TRBD1. J was trimmed by 0 bases and V by 1 base; bases with no gene match: 6. Germline assignment: CDR1 LGHNA and CDR2 YNFKEQ. CDR3 length: 16 residues. The CDR3 region is CASSQGDSPASYEQYF. The CDR3 bases are TGTGCCAGCAGCCAAGGGGACAGCCCGGCCTCCTACGAGCAGTACTTC.

This rearrangement joins TRBV19 to TRBJ1-2; 12 bases agree with TRBD1. The ends lost 6 bases at V and 3 bases at J; junction bases unmatched: 8. The CDR3 contains 16 residues. Germline CDR1 and CDR2: LNHDA and SQIVND (reference sequence). The CDR3 sequence: CASRRDRGLSDYGYTF. The CDR3 region has the DNA TGTGCCAGTAGACGGGACAGGGGGCTTTCAGACTATGGCTACACCTTC.

CDR3 DNA sequence: TGTGCCAGCAGCTCAATGACAGACTCCTACGAGCAGTACTTC. Translating it yields CASSSMTDSYEQYF. The chain recombines TRBV7-8 with TRBJ2-7; possible D gene TRBD1, 5 bases. Looked up from germline, CDR1 is SGHVS and CDR2 is FQNEAQ. The CDR3 has 14 amino acids. V gave up 4 bases and J gave up 0 bases, with 10 bases separating them.

The rearrangement joins TRBV28 to TRBJ2-1, with 10 bases aligning to TRBD2. V lost 6 bases and J lost 8; bases outside the gene matches: 13. The CDR3 consists of 16 residues. CDR1 and CDR2 (germline): MDHEN, SYDVKM. CDR3 residues: CASSKTGLARVDEQFF. The DNA for the CDR3 is TGTGCCAGCAGCAAAACGGGACTAGCGAGGGTCGATGAGCAGTTCTTC. The entire variable domain, with the rest obtained from reference TRBV28 and TRBJ2-1, is as follows: DVKVTQSSRYLVKRTGEKVFLECVQDMDHENMFWYRQDPGLGLRLIYFSYDVKMKEKGDIPEGYSVSREKKERFSLILESASTNQTSMYLCASSKTGLARVDEQFFGPGTRLTVL.

For this clone: Additional DNA sequences in this sample encode the identical CDR3. The J gene is TRBJ2-1, the V gene TRBV14, with D unresolved. V lost 3 bases to trimming and J lost 4 bases, with 10 bases between them. Looked up from germline, CDR1 is SGHDN and CDR2 is FVKESK. CDR3 size: 14 residues. CDR3 nucleotide sequence: TGTGCCAGCAGCCAGGGGTCTATTTACAATGAGCAGTTCTTC. Its protein product is CASSQGSIYNEQFF.

V usage is TRBV19 and J usage is TRBJ2-1; D gene uncertain. This CDR3 region has 13 residues. The germline V gene encodes CDR1 LNHDA and CDR2 SQIVND (reference sequence). With 5 bases removed from V and 6 bases from J, the gap between germline ends came to 11 bases. CDR3 amino acids: CASSFQVVNEQFF. In DNA, the CDR3 is TGTGCCAGTAGTTTCCAGGTGGTCAATGAGCAGTTCTTC.

V usage is TRBV19 and J usage is TRBJ1-5; TRBD1 matches 7 bases. Germline CDR1 reads LNHDA; CDR2 reads SQIVND (reference sequence). The CDR3 is 15 amino acids. The V gene end was trimmed by 6 bases and the J gene end by 0 bases; junction bases not matched to a gene: 5. Written as DNA, the CDR3 is TGTGCCAGTAGCTTAGGGGGCATTAGCAATCAGCCCCAGCATTTT. Its translation is CASSLGGISNQPQHF.

This chain joins TRBV10-3 and TRBJ1-2; perhaps TRBD1 as D (5 bases). There are 13 residues in the CDR3. Germline CDR1 reads ENHRY; CDR2 reads SYGVKD. V was trimmed by 6 bases and J by 3 bases, leaving 11 bases between them. For the CDR3, the DNA is TGTGCCATCAGCCCGAAACAGGACTATGGCTACACCTTC. Its translation: CAISPKQDYGYTF.

The chain combines TRBV14 with TRBJ2-7; 11 bases align to TRBD2. Per the germline V gene, CDR1 is SGHDN and CDR2 is FVKESK. This CDR3 has 16 residues. The J segment lost 7 bases and the V segment lost 2 bases, leaving 10 bases of the junction unmatched. The CDR3 DNA is TGTGCCAGCAGCCAAAGAGGCGGGACTAGCGGAAGAGAGCAGTACTTC. Amino acid sequence: CASSQRGGTSGREQYF.

This chain connects TRBV13 to TRBJ2-7, with a weak D call TRBD2 (6 bases). The germline V and J ends were trimmed by 5 bases and 6 bases, with 26 bases remaining between them. Per the germline V gene, CDR1 is PRHDT and CDR2 is FYEKMQ (reference sequence). The CDR3 is 17 residues long. CDR3 DNA: TGTGCCAGCAGCCCGCCCGACTCTTCTAACCGGGGAGGCGAGCAGTACTTC. Protein product: CASSPPDSSNRGGEQYF.

The J gene is TRBJ2-3, the V gene TRBV2; D might be TRBD1 (6 bases). Trimming took off 1 base at V and 3 bases at J, with 14 bases between the two ends. Looked up from germline, CDR1 is SNHLY and CDR2 is FYNNEI. There are 16 residues in the CDR3. Here the CDR3 reads CASSEDGRGGTDTQYF. Written as DNA, the CDR3 is TGTGCCAGCAGTGAAGACGGCAGGGGCGGGACAGATACGCAGTATTTT. Full variable domain (rest looked up from reference TRBV2 and TRBJ2-3): EPEVTQTPSHQVTQMGQEVILRCVPISNHLYFYWYRQILGQKVEFLVSFYNNEISEKSEIFDDQFSVERPDGSNFTLKIRSTKLEDSAMYFCASSEDGRGGTDTQYFGPGTRLTVL.

The chain employs TRBV19 and TRBJ2-2; 7 bases align to TRBD1. From germline, CDR1 is LNHDA and CDR2 SQIVND (reference sequence). CDR3 size: 15 residues. Trimming cost V 3 bases and J 2 bases; bases outside gene matches: 3. CDR3 coding DNA: TGTGCCAGTAGTATCGGGACAGTCAACACCGGGGAGCTGTTTTTT. Translated, it gives CASSIGTVNTGELFF.

This clone was seen only once. The genes are TRBV5-5 and TRBJ1-4; TRBD1 is a possible D gene (6 bases). This CDR3 is built from 15 residues. Germline CDR1 and CDR2: SGHKS and YYEKEE (reference sequence). The V end was cut by 0 bases, the J end by 8 bases, with 14 bases between. Here the CDR3 reads CASSLDLRTEEKLFF. For the CDR3, the DNA is TGTGCCAGCAGCTTGGATTTACGGACAGAAGAAAAACTGTTTTTT.

The rearrangement joins TRBV5-1 to TRBJ1-2; 8 bases map to TRBD1. The germline V gene has CDR1 SGHRS and CDR2 YFSETQ. This CDR3 has 14 amino acids. The V and J ends lost 4 bases and 4 bases, in that order; junction bases with no gene match: 6. In DNA, the CDR3 is TGCGCCAGCAGCGGCGGACAGGGCCGCTATGGCTACACCTTC. Translating gives CASSGGQGRYGYTF.

The chain recombines TRBV28 with TRBJ2-2, with 13 bases fitting TRBD2. Germline lookup yields CDR1 MDHEN and CDR2 SYDVKM. Trimming took 6 bases from V and 9 from J; bases not matched to a gene: 7. This CDR3 spans 15 amino acids. In nucleotides, the CDR3 is TGTGCCAGCAGCCCCACTAGCGGGAGGGCCCGGGAGCTGTTTTTT. Amino acid sequence: CASSPTSGRARELFF. The full variable domain, rest sourced from reference TRBV28 and TRBJ2-2, is DVKVTQSSRYLVKRTGEKVFLECVQDMDHENMFWYRQDPGLGLRLIYFSYDVKMKEKGDIPEGYSVSREKKERFSLILESASTNQTSMYLCASSPTSGRARELFFGEGSRLTVL.

The rearrangement uses TRBV5-8 and TRBJ2-1; perhaps TRBD2 as D (6 bases). V was cut by 0 bases and J by 7 bases, with 11 bases left in between. The germline gives CDR1 SGHTS, CDR2 YDEGEE. This CDR3 region has 14 residues. CDR3 protein: CASSLEAGRNEQFF. CDR3 coding DNA: TGTGCCAGCAGCTTGGAAGCGGGTCGAAATGAGCAGTTCTTC.

The V gene is TRBV19, the J gene TRBJ2-1; D is possibly TRBD2 (6 bases). V lost 5 bases to trimming and J lost 2 bases, with 16 bases between them. The CDR3 runs 16 residues. Per germline, CDR1 LNHDA and CDR2 SQIVND (reference sequence). CDR3 in amino acids: CASSPVAVPPYNEQFF. In DNA form, the CDR3 reads TGTGCCAGTAGTCCCGTAGCGGTACCCCCCTACAATGAGCAGTTCTTC.

The rearrangement joins TRBV5-1 to TRBJ2-1; possibly TRBD1 for D (5 bases). Germline CDR1 reads SGHRS; CDR2 reads YFSETQ. V was cut by 0 bases and J by 4 bases, with 11 bases left in between. The CDR3 sequence is 15 residues long. The chain's CDR3 is CASSLVAQGYNEQFF. In DNA, the CDR3 is TGCGCCAGCAGCTTGGTGGCGCAGGGTTACAATGAGCAGTTCTTC.

The chain employs TRBV6-6 and TRBJ2-1; 8 nucleotides match TRBD1. The CDR3 is made up of 16 amino acids. V shed 6 bases, J shed 7 bases, and the junction held 14 bases outside the gene matches. From germline, CDR1 is MNHNY and CDR2 SVGAGI (reference sequence). CDR3 in DNA: TGTGCCAGCAGCCGTCCCGGGACAGGTGTTCCTAATGAGCAGTTCTTC. Protein: CASSRPGTGVPNEQFF.

V gene TRBV19 combines with J gene TRBJ2-1; no definite D call. The CDR3 length is 13 residues. The V end was cut by 4 bases, the J end by 4 bases, with 8 bases between. CDR1 and CDR2 (germline): LNHDA, SQIVND (reference sequence). This CDR3 reads CASSTQPYNEQFF. CDR3 coding DNA: TGTGCCAGTAGTACACAACCGTACAATGAGCAGTTCTTC.

J is TRBJ1-1 and V is TRBV13; no reliable D call. The V gene's germline CDR1 is PRHDT and CDR2 FYEKMQ (reference sequence). V was trimmed by 5 bases and J by 5 bases, leaving 12 bases between them. CDR3 length: 13 residues. CDR3 sequence reads: CASSVNTETEAFF. The CDR3 nucleotides are TGTGCCAGCAGCGTCAATACTGAAACTGAAGCTTTCTTT.

The rearrangement links TRBV10-1 to TRBJ1-5, with unresolved D. V lost 3 bases and J lost 4, with 4 bases in between. The germline V gene encodes CDR1 WNHNN and CDR2 SYGVQD (reference sequence). The CDR3 length is 12 residues. The CDR3 loop reads CASSDPNQPQHF. The CDR3 coding sequence is TGCGCCAGCAGTGACCCAAATCAGCCCCAGCATTTT.

The chain is built from TRBV11-2 and TRBJ2-7; D remains ambiguous. The germline V gene has CDR1 SGHAT and CDR2 FQNNGV. V shed 3 bases and J shed 2 bases, with 5 bases lying between them. The CDR3 is 12 amino acids. The CDR3 sequence is CASSLITYEQYF. The CDR3 DNA sequence: TGTGCCAGCAGCTTGATTACCTACGAGCAGTACTTC.

The chain is built from TRBV19 and TRBJ2-1; 14 bases fit TRBD2. The CDR3 length is 15 residues. V shed 7 bases, J shed 8 bases, and the junction held 7 bases outside the gene matches. Germline V gene data show CDR1 as LNHDA and CDR2 as SQIVND (reference sequence). CDR3 in DNA: TGTGCCAGTACCCGACGACTAGCGGGAGGGCATGAGCAGTTCTTC. Protein sequence: CASTRRLAGGHEQFF.

V is TRBV2 and J is TRBJ2-5, with D possibly being TRBD1 or TRBD2 (5 bases each). Germline CDR1 is SNHLY and CDR2 is FYNNEI. CDR3 length: 11 amino acids. Trimming took off 6 bases at V and 4 bases at J, with 6 bases between the two ends. As DNA, the CDR3 is TGTGCCAGCAGGAGGGGAGAGACCCAGTACTTC. It is translated as CASRRGETQYF.

This clone appeared once. V gene TRBV6-1 combines with J gene TRBJ1-5, with D maybe TRBD1 (6 bases). The CDR3 loop spans 18 amino acids. The V end lost 0 bases, the J end lost 2 bases, and 17 bases lay between the germline ends. Germline V gene data show CDR1 as MNHNS and CDR2 as SASEGT. The CDR3 DNA reads as TGTGCCAGCAGTGAAGCGTTGGGGGGGCAAGAGGGCAATCAGCCCCAGCATTTT. Its translation is CASSEALGGQEGNQPQHF.

The chain has TRBV4-1 and TRBJ2-3; a weak D match, TRBD2 (6 bases). Between the trimmed V and J ends, which lost 0 bases and 0 bases, there was a span of 13 bases. Germline V CDR1 and CDR2: MGHRA, YSYEKL. This CDR3 is built from 17 residues. The CDR3 nucleotides read TGCGCCAGCAGCCAAGATGACGGAGGGAGTAGCACAGATACGCAGTATTTT. It codes for CASSQDDGGSSTDTQYF.

J is TRBJ2-1 and V is TRBV19; TRBD1 is a possible D gene (5 bases). V lost 5 bases and J 5 bases, leaving 19 bases between the germline ends. CDR3 length: 16 residues. Germline CDR1 reads LNHDA; CDR2 reads SQIVND (reference sequence). The CDR3 DNA follows: TGTGCCAGTAGTGGAGCTAAAGGGGCTACAGACAATGAGCAGTTCTTC. Protein product: CASSGAKGATDNEQFF.

The chain uses TRBV9 and TRBJ2-7, with 12 bases fitting TRBD2. This CDR3 contains 16 residues. Germline CDR1 reads SGDLS; CDR2 reads YYNGEE. V lost 3 bases to trimming and J lost 5 bases; unmatched junction nucleotides: 9. The CDR3, as DNA: TGTGCCAGCAGCGCCACTAGCGGGAGGATTTCGAACGAGCAGTACTTC. Its protein product is CASSATSGRISNEQYF.

As DNA, the CDR3 is TGTGCCAAAACGGAGGGGAACTATGGCTACACCTTC. Its translation: CAKTEGNYGYTF. The chain links TRBV30 to TRBJ1-2; TRBD1 is a possible D gene (5 bases). Trimming left V 8 bases short and J 2 bases short, with 12 bases between. CDR3 length: 12 residues. The germline V gene has CDR1 GTSNPN and CDR2 SVGIG (reference sequence).

The V gene is TRBV4-2, the J gene TRBJ2-3; D is possibly TRBD2 (6 bases). V lost 4 bases and J lost 2, with 10 bases in between. Germline assignment: CDR1 LGHNA and CDR2 YNFKEQ. CDR3 length: 14 residues. The CDR3 region has the DNA TGTGCCAGCAGCCCGGGGGACTCCACAGATACGCAGTATTTT. Translated, it gives CASSPGDSTDTQYF.